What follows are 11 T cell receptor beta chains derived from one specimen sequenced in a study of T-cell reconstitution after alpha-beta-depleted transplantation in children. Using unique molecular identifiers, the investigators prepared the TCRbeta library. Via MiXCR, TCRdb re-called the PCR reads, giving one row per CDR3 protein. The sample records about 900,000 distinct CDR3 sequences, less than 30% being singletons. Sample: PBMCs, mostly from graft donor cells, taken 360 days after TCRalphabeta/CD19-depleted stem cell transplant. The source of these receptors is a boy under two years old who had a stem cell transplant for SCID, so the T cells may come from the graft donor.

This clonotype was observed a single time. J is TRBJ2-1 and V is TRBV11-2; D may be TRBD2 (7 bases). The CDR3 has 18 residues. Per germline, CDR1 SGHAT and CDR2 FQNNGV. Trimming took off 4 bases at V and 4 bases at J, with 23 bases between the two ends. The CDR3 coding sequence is TGTGCCAGCAGCTCCTCGCGGATGGGGGGGCTTCCATACAATGAGCAGTTCTTC. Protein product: CASSSSRMGGLPYNEQFF.

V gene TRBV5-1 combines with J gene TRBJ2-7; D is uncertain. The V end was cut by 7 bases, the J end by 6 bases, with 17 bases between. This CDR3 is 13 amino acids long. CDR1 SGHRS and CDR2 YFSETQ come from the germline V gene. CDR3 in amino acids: CASEFVGGGEQYF. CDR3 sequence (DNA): TGCGCCAGCGAGTTTGTAGGCGGTGGCGAGCAGTACTTC.

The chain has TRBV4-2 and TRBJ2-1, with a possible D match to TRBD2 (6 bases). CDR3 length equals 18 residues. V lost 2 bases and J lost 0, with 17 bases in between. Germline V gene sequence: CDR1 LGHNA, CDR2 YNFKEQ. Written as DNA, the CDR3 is TGTGCCAGCAGCCAACCCCGACTAGGCCGTAGCTCCTACAATGAGCAGTTCTTC. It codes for CASSQPRLGRSSYNEQFF.

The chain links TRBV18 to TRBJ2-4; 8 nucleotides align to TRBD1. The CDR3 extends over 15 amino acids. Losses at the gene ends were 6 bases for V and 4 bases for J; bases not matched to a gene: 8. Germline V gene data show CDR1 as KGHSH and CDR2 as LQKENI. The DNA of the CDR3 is TGTGCCAGCTCCAACTGGACAGGGATTAAAAACATTCAGTACTTC. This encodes CASSNWTGIKNIQYF.

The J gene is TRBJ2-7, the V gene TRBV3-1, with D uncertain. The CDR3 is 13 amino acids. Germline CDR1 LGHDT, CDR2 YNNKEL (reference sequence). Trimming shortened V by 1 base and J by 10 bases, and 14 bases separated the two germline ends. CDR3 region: CASSQGKTPSQYF. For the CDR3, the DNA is TGTGCCAGCAGCCAAGGGAAGACACCCAGTCAGTACTTC.

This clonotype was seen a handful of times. The CDR3 nucleotides read TGTGCCAGCAGCCAAGGTTATACGACAGTTAGCAATCAGCCCCAGCATTTT. As protein: CASSQGYTTVSNQPQHF. The rearrangement links TRBV3-1 to TRBJ1-5, with D perhaps TRBD1 (5 bases). The V end lost 1 base, the J end lost 0 bases, and 13 bases lay between the germline ends. CDR1 is LGHDT, CDR2 YNNKEL, per germline (reference sequence). The CDR3 has 17 amino acids.

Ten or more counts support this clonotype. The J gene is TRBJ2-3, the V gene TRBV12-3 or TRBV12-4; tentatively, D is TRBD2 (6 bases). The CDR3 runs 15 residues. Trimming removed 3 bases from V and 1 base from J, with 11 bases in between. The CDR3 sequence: CASSFSGEGTDTQYF. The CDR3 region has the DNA TGTGCCAGCAGTTTCTCCGGGGAGGGCACAGATACGCAGTATTTT.

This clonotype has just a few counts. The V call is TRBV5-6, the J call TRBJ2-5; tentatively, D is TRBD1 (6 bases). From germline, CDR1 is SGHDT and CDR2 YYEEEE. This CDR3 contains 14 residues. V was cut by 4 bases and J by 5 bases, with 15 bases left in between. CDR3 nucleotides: TGTGCCAGCAGCCAACAGGGAATCCAGGAGACCCAGTACTTC. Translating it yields CASSQQGIQETQYF.

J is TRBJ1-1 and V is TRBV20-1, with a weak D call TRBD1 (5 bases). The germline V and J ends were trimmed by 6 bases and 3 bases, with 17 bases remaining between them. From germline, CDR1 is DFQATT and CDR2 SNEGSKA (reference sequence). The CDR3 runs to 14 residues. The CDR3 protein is CSAHYGGVDTEAFF. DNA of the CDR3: TGCAGTGCCCATTATGGGGGGGTCGACACTGAAGCTTTCTTT.

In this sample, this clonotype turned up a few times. The CDR3 coding sequence is TGTGCCAGCAGCCCGGACAGGATAAGCTCCTACGAGCAGTACTTC. Protein: CASSPDRISSYEQYF. The genes are TRBV4-2 and TRBJ2-7, with 7 bases that match TRBD1. Trimming removed 4 bases from V and 0 bases from J; junction bases left unmatched: 6. The CDR3 is 15 residues long. Looked up from germline, CDR1 is LGHNA and CDR2 is YNFKEQ.

CDR3 in amino acids: CASSETRTGAEKLFF. The CDR3 nucleotides read TGCGCCAGCAGCGAAACCAGGACAGGGGCCGAAAAACTGTTTTTT. The gene calls are TRBV4-1 and TRBJ1-4; 9 nucleotides line up with TRBD1. V lost 5 bases, J lost 8 bases, and 9 bases stayed unmatched. The CDR3 sequence is 15 residues long. Germline loops: CDR1 MGHRA, CDR2 YSYEKL.